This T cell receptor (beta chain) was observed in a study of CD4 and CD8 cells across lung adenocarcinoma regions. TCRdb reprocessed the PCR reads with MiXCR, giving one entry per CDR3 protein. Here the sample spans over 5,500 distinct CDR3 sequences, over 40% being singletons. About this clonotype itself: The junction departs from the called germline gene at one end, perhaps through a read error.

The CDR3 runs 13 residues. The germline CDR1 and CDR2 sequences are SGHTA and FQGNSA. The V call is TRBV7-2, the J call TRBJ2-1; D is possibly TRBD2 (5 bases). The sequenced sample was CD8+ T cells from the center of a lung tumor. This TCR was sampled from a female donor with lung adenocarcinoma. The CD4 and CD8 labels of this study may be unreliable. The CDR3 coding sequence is TGTGCCAGCAGCCCAAACCGAGGGCACACCCTGAATTTC. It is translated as CASSPNRGHTLNF.